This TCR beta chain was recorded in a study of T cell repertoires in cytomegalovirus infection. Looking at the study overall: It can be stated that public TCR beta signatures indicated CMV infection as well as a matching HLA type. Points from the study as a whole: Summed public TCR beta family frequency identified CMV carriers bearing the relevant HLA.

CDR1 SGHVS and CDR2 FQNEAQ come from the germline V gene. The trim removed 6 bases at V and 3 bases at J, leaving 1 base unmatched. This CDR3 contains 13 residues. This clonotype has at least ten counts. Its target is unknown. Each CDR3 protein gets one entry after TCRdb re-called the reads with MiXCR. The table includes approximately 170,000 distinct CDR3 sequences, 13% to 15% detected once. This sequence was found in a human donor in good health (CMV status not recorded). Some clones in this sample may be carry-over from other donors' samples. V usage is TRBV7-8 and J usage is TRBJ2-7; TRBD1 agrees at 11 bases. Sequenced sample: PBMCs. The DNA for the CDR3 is TGTGCCAGCAGAGGGACAGGGGGCTACGAGCAGTACTTC. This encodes CASRGTGGYEQYF.